The clone carrying this T cell receptor beta chain is medium-sized by share. What it binds is not known. The CDR3 is 15 residues long. Germline assignment: CDR1 SGHTA and CDR2 FQGNSA. V gave up 5 bases and J gave up 0 bases, with 14 bases separating them. These data originate in a study of spatial heterogeneity in lung cancer. Overall study results and limits: Tracking of tumor mutation counts was seen in expanded intratumoral alpha and beta TCR counts.

In TCRdb, the 5' RACE reads were re-called with MiXCR into one record per CDR3 protein. The sample includes about 1,200 distinct CDR3 sequences, approximately 20% seen only once; the top ten take around two fifths. Described time point: sample taken at primary tumor resection. The chain carries TRBV7-2 and TRBJ2-7; a possible D gene is TRBD2 (5 bases). Material: lung tumor tissue, obtained at surgery. The origin of this receptor is a male donor with early-stage non-small cell lung cancer. CDR3 protein: CASSLGLISSYEQYF. The DNA for the CDR3 is TGTGCCAGCAGCCTAGGACTCATTTCCTCCTACGAGCAGTACTTC.